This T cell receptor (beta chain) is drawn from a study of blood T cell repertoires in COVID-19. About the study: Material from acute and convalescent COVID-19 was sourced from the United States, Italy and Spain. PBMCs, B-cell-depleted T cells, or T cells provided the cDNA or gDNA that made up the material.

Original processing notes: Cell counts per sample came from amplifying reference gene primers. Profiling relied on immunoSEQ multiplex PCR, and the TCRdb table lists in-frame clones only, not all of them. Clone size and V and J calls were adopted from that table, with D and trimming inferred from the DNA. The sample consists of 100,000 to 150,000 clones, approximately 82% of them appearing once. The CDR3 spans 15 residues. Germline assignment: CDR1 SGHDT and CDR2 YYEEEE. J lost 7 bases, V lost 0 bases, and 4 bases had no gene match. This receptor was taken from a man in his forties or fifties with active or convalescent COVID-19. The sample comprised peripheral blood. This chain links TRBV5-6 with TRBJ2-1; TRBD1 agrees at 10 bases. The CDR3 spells CASSLVGTGVNEQFF. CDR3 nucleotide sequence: TGTGCCAGCAGCTTGGTTGGGACAGGGGTGAATGAGCAGTTCTTC. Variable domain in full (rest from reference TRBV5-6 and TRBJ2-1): DAGVTQSPTHLIKTRGQQVTLRCSPKSGHDTVSWYQQALGQGPQFIFQYYEEEERQRGNFPDRFSGHQFPNYSSELNVNALLLGDSALYLCASSLVGTGVNEQFFGPGTRLTVL.